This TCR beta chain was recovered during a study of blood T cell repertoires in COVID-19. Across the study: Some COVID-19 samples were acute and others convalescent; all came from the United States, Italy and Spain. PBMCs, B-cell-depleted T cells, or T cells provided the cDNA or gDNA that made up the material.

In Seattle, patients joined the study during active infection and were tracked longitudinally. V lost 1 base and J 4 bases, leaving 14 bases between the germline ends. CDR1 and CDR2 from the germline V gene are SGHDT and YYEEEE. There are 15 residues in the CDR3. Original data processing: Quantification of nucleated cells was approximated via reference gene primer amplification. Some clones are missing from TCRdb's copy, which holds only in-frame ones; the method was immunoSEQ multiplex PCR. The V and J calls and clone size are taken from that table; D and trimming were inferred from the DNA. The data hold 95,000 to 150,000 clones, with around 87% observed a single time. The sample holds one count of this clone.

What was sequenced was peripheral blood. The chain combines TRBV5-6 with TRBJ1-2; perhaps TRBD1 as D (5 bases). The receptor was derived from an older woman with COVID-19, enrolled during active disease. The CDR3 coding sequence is TGTGCCAGCAGCTTGATATTTCGACAGCGCTATGGCTACACCTTC. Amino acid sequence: CASSLIFRQRYGYTF.